These T cell receptor beta chains were read from a single sample in a study of blood T cell repertoires in COVID-19. Produced via immunoSEQ multiplex PCR; TCRdb's table is partial and in-frame only. This sample has about 240,000 clones, with roughly 90% found just once. Sequencing used peripheral blood. The receptors derive from a man between 60 and 70 years old who had recovered from COVID-19. The CDR3 runs from the conserved cysteine through the conserved F or W. A D gene is named only where the DNA matches it firmly.

J gene: TRBJ2-5; D gene: TRBD2; V gene: TRBV5-1; CDR3 protein: CASSLWLGGDQETQYF
J gene: TRBJ1-4; D gene: NA; V gene: TRBV30; CDR3 protein: CAWSPARPGVVATNEKLFF
J gene: TRBJ2-4; D gene: TRBD2; V gene: TRBV5-4; CDR3 protein: CATKGRGDAKNIQYF
J gene: TRBJ2-3; D gene: NA; V gene: TRBV5-1; CDR3 protein: CASNHNKTDTQYF
J gene: TRBJ1-2; D gene: NA; V gene: TRBV6-5; CDR3 protein: CASSYQGGYTF
J gene: TRBJ2-7; D gene: TRBD2; V gene: TRBV30; CDR3 protein: CAWSVCLAGVCSYEQYF
J gene: TRBJ2-7; D gene: NA; V gene: TRBV3-1/TRBV3-2; CDR3 protein: CASSRPTGRGSYEQYF
J gene: TRBJ1-1; D gene: TRBD1; V gene: TRBV12-5; CDR3 protein: CASDGLSGGEGTEAFF
J gene: TRBJ2-1; D gene: TRBD2; V gene: TRBV24-1; CDR3 protein: CATSDLSGGPVDVQFF
J gene: TRBJ1-1; D gene: TRBD1; V gene: TRBV9; CDR3 protein: CASSPHRGDTEAFF
J gene: TRBJ1-2; D gene: TRBD1; V gene: TRBV10-2; CDR3 protein: CASSELDRGVGYTF
J gene: TRBJ2-3; D gene: TRBD2; V gene: TRBV11-2; CDR3 protein: CASSLSLAGNTDTQYF